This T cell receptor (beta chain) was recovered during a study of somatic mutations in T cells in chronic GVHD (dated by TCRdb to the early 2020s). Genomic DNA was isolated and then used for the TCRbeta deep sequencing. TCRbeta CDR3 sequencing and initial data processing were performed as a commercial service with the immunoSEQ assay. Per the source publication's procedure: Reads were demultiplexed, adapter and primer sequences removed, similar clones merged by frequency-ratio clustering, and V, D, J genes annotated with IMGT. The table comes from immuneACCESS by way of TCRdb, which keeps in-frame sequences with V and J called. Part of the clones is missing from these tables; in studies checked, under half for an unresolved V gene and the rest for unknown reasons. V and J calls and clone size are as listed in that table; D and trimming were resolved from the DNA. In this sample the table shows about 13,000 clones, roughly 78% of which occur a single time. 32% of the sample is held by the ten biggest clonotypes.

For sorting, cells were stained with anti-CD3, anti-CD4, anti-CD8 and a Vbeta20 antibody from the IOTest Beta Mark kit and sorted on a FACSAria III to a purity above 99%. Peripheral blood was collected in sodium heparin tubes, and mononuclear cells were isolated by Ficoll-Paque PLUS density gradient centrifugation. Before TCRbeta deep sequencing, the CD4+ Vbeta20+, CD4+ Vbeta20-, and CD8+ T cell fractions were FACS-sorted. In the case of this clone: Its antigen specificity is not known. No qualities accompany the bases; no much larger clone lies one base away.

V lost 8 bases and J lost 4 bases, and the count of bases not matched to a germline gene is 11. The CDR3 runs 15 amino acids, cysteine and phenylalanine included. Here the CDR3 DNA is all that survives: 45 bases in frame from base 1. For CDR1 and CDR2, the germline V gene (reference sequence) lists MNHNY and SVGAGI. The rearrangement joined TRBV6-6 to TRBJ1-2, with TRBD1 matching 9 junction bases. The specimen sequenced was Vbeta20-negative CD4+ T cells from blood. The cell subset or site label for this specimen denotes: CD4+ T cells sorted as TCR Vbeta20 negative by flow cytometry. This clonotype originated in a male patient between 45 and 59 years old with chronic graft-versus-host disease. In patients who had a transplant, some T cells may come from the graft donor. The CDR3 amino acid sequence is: CASYSSRQGGYGYTF. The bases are TGTGCCAGCTACTCGTCTAGACAGGGGGGCTATGGCTACACCTTC.